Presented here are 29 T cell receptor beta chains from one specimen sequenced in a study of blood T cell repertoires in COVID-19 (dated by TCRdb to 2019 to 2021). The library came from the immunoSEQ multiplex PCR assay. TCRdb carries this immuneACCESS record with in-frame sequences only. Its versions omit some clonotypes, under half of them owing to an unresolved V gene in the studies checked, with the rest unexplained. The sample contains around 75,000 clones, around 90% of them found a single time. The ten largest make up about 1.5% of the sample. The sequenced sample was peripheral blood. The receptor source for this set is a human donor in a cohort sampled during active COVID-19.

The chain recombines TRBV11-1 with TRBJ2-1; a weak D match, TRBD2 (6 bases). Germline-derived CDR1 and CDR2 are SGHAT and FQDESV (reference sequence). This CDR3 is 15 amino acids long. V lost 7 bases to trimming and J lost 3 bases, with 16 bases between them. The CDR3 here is CASNLGRGVYNEQFF. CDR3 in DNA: TGTGCCAGCAATCTCGGGAGAGGAGTCTACAATGAGCAGTTCTTC.

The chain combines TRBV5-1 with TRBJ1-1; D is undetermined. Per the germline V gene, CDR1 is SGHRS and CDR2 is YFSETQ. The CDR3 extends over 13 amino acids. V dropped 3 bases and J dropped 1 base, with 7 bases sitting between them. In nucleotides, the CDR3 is TGCGCCAGCAGCTCAGAAAGGAACACTGAAGCTTTCTTT. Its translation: CASSSERNTEAFF.

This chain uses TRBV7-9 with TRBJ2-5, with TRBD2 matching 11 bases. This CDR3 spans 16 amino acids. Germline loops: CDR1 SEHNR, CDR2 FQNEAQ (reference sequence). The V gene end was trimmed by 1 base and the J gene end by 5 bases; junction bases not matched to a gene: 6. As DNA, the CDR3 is TGTGCCAGCAGCTTAGGAGTAGCGGGAGGGGAGGAGACCCAGTACTTC. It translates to CASSLGVAGGEETQYF.

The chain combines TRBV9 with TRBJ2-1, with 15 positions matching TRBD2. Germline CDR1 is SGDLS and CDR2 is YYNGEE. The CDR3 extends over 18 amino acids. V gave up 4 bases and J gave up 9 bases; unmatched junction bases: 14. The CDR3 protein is CASSRTSRTSGRAGEQFF. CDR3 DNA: TGTGCCAGCAGCCGAACTTCCAGGACTAGCGGGAGGGCGGGTGAGCAGTTCTTC.

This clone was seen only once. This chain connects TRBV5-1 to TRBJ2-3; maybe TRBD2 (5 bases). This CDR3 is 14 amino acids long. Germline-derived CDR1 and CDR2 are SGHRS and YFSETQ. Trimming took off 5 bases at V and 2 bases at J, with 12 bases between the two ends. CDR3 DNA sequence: TGCGCCAGCAGTCCCTCGGGAAACACAGATACGCAGTATTTT. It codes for CASSPSGNTDTQYF.

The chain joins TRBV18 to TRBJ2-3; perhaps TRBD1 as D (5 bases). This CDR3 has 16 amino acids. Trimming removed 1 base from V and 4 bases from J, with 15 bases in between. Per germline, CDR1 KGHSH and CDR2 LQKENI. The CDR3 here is CASSPRVREGPDTQYF. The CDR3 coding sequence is TGTGCCAGCTCACCACGAGTCAGGGAAGGCCCAGATACGCAGTATTTT.

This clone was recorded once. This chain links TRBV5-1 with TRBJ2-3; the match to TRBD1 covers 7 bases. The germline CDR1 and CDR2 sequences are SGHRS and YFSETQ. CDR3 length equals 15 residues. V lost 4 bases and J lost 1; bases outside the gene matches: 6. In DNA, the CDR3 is TGCGCCAGCAGCACTGGACAGGTGGGCACAGATACGCAGTATTTT. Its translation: CASSTGQVGTDTQYF.

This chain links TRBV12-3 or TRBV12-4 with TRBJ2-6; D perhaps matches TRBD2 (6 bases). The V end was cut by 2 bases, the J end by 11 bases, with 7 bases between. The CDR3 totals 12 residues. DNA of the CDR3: TGTGCCAGCAGTTTATGGGACTACGTCCTGACTTTC. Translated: CASSLWDYVLTF.

CDR3 sequence (DNA): TGTGCCAGCAGCCAAGGATCGGTCACTGAAGCTTTCTTT. This translates into CASSQGSVTEAFF. V usage is TRBV3-1 (or the pseudogene TRBV3-2) and J usage is TRBJ1-1; the D is unclear. Germline V gives CDR1 LGHDT, CDR2 YNNKEL (reference sequence). V was shortened by 1 base and J by 4 bases, with 7 bases between the two germline ends. There are 13 residues in the CDR3.

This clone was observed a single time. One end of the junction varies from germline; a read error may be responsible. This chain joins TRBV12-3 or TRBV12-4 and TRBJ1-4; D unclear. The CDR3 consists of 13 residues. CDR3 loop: CASSLAQANRRIF. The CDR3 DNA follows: TGTGCCAGCAGTTTAGCGCAGGCTAACCGTCGCATTTTT.

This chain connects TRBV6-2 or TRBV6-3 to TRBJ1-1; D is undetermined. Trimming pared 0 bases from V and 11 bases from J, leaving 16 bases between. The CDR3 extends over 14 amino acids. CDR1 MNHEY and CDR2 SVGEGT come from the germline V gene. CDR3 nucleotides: TGTGCCAGCAGTTACTCGCCCGGACGAGAGCGGGCTTTCTTT. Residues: CASSYSPGRERAFF.

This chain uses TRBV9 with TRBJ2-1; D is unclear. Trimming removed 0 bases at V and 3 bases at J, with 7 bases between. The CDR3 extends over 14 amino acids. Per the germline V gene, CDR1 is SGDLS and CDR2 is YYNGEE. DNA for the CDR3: TGTGCCAGCAGCGTAGGGCAGGTCTACAATGAGCAGTTCTTC. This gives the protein CASSVGQVYNEQFF.

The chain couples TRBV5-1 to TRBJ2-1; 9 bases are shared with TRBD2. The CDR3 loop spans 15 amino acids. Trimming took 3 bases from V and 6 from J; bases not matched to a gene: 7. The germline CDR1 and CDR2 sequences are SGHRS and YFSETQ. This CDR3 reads CASSYPSGMANEQFF. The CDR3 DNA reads TGCGCCAGCAGCTACCCTAGCGGGATGGCCAATGAGCAGTTCTTC. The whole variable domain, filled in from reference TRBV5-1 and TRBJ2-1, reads KAGVTQTPRYLIKTRGQQVTLSCSPISGHRSVSWYQQTPGQGLQFLFEYFSETQRNKGNFPGRFSGRQFSNSRSEMNVSTLELGDSALYLCASSYPSGMANEQFFGPGTRLTVL.

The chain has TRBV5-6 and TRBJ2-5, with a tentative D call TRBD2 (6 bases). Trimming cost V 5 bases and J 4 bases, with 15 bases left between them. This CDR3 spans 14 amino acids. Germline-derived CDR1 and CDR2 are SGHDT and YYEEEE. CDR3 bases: TGTGCCAGCAGTCCAACTAGCAAAGGAGAGACCCAGTACTTC. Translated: CASSPTSKGETQYF.

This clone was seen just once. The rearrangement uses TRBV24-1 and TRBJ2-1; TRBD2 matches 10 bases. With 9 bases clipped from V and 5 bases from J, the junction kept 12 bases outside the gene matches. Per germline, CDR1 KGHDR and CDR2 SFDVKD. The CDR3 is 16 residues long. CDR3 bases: TGTGCCACCGGCGACAATAGCGGGAGGCGGGACAATGAGCAGTTCTTC. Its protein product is CATGDNSGRRDNEQFF.

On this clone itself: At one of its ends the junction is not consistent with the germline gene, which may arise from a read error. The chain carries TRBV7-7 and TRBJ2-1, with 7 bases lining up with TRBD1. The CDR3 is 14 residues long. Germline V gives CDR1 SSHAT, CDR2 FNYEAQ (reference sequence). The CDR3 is CASSSLGQDNEQFF. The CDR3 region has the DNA TGTGCTAGCAGCTCCCTAGGACAGGACAATGAGCAGTTCTTC.

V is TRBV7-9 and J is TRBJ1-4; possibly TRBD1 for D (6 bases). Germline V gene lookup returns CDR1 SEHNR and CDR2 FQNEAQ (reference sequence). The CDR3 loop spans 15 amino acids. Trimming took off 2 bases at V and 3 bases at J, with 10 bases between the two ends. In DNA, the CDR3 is TGTGCCAGCAGCTTAAGGCAGGGGCCTAATGAAAAACTGTTTTTT. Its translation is CASSLRQGPNEKLFF.

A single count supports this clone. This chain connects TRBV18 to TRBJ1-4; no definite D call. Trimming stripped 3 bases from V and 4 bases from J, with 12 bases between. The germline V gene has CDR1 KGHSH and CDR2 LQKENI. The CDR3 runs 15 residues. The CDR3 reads CASSPVAENNEKLFF. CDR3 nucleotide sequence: TGTGCCAGCTCACCCGTCGCGGAGAATAATGAAAAACTGTTTTTT.

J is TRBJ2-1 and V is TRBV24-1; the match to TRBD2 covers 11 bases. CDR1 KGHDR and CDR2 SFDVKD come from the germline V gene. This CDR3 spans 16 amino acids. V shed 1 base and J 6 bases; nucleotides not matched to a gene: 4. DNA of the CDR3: TGTGCCACCAGTGATTTTGTAGCGGGAGGGTTCAATGAGCAGTTCTTC. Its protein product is CATSDFVAGGFNEQFF.

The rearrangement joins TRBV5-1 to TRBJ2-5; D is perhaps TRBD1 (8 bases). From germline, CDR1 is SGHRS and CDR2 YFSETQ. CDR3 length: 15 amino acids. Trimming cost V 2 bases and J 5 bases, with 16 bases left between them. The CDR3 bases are TGCGCCAGCAGCTTACAACAGGGGGGGTTGGAGACCCAGTACTTC. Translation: CASSLQQGGLETQYF.

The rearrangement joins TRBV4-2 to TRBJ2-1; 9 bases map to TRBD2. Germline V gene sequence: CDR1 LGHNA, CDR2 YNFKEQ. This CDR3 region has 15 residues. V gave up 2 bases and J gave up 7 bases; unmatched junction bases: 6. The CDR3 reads CASSQSLAGWNEQFF. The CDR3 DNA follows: TGTGCCAGCAGCCAATCCCTAGCGGGGTGGAATGAGCAGTTCTTC.

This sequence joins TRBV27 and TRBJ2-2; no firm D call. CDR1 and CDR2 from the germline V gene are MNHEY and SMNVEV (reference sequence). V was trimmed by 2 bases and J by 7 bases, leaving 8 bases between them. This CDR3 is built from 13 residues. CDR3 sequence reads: CASSLRIGGELFF. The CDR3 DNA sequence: TGTGCCAGCAGTTTACGTATCGGCGGGGAGCTGTTTTTT.

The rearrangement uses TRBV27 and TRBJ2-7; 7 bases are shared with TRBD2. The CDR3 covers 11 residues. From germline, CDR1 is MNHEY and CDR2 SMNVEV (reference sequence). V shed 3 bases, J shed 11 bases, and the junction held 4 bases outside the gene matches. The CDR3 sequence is CASSFGTIEYF. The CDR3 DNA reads TGTGCCAGCAGTTTCGGGACTATCGAGTACTTC.

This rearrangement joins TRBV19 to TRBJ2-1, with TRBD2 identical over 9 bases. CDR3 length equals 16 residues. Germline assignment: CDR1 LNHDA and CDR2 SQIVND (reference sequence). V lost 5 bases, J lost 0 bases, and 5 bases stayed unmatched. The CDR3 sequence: CASSLTLAGSYNEQFF. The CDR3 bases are TGTGCCAGTAGTCTCACACTAGCGGGCTCCTACAATGAGCAGTTCTTC.

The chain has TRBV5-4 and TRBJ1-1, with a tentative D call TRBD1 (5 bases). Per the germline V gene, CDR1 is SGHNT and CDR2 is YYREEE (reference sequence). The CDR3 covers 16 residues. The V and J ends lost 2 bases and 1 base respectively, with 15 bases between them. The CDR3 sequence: CASSFDMQGKNTEAFF. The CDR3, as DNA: TGTGCCAGCAGCTTCGACATGCAGGGAAAGAACACTGAAGCTTTCTTT. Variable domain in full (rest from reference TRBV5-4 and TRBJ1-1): ETGVTQSPTHLIKTRGQQVTLRCSSQSGHNTVSWYQQALGQGPQFIFQYYREEENGRGNFPPRFSGLQFPNYSSELNVNALELDDSALYLCASSFDMQGKNTEAFFGQGTRLTVV.

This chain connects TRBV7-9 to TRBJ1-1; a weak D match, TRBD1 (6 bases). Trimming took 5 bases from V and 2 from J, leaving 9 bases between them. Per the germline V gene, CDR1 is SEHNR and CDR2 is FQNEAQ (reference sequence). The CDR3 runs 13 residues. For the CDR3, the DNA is TGTGCCAGCAGCCCACAGGGTAACACTGAAGCTTTCTTT. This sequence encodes CASSPQGNTEAFF.

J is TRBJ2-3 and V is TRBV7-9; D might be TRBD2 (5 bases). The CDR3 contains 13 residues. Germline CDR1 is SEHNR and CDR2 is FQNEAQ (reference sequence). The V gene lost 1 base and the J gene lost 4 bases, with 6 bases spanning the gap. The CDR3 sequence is CASSLVGADTQYF. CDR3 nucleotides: TGTGCCAGCAGCTTAGTCGGGGCAGATACGCAGTATTTT.

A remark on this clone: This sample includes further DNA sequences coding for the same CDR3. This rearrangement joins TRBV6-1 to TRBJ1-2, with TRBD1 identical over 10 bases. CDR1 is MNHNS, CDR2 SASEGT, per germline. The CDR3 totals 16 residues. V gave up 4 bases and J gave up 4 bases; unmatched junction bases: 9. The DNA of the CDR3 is TGTGCCAGCAGTGTCAGACAGGGGGCGTGGAGCTATGGCTACACCTTC. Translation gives CASSVRQGAWSYGYTF.

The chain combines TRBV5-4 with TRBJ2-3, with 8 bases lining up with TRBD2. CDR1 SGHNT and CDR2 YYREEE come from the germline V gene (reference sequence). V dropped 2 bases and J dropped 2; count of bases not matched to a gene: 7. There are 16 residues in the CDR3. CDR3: CASSFGTSGTTDTQYF. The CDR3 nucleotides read TGTGCCAGCAGCTTTGGCACTAGCGGCACCACAGATACGCAGTATTTT.